This TCR beta chain was recovered during a study of shared clonotypes between healthy human individuals. Whole-study context: Ranging from 18 to 49 in age, donors were a couple of women and a few men.

Trimming left V 8 bases short and J 2 bases short, with 6 bases between. Looked up from germline, CDR1 is SGHTA and CDR2 is FQGNSA. The CDR3 is 11 amino acids. The test was conducted at deep level. Genomic DNA from each subset was divided evenly over several immunoSEQ plates. As handled by the study authors: For the immunoSEQ data, sequences were junction-only without quality scores, so filtering differed. The assay was immunoSEQ multiplex PCR, and TCRdb's table has in-frame clones only and misses some. The D gene and trimming were derived from the DNA, and the V and J assignments and clone size from that table. Of 450,000 to 600,000 clones detected, 70% to 85% appear once; the ten largest clones hold roughly 12%.

The chain employs TRBV7-2 and TRBJ2-5; no firm D call. This receptor was identified in a woman aged 40 to 50 in good health. Some clones in this sample may be carry-over from other donors' samples. Sample: PBMCs. CDR3 nucleotide sequence: TGTGCCAGCTCAAAACAAGAGACCCAGTACTTC. As protein: CASSKQETQYF.